These T cell receptor beta chains were read from a single sample in a study of blood T cell repertoires in COVID-19. The protocol was immunoSEQ multiplex PCR, while the TCRdb copy is restricted to in-frame clones and leaves out a portion. The sample includes some 110,000 clones, 75% to 90% seen only once; the top ten take 7% to 9%. The sequenced material came from peripheral blood. The source is a human donor in a cohort sampled during active COVID-19. The conserved cysteine and the conserved F or W are not part of the CDR3 here. Each record gives: CDR3 protein, V gene.

SASDPGGNPRSSRYGYT TRBV20-1
ASSLSQGIQGYT TRBV27
ASSSPPPFRDLETQY TRBV28
ASRSSGEINGYT TRBV28
ASSLYSGTETQY TRBV28
ASSDGAGGPYEQY TRBV10-1
ASSSIEGQRTGYT TRBV11-2
ASSVTGEGNEQF TRBV19
ASSPTGINQPQH TRBV28
ASSVGLGVVNEQF TRBV19
ASSVRASENTGELF TRBV9
ASSLDPSDTQY TRBV11-2